What follows describes a single T cell receptor (beta chain). Its antigen is undetermined. These data are taken from a study of cytomegalovirus exposure and HLA in healthy donors. Study outcomes and limitations: Cytomegalovirus-associated TCR beta chains were listed, numbering under 200.

Trimming removed 6 bases from V and 7 bases from J, with 13 bases in between. Germline-derived CDR1 and CDR2 are ENHRY and SYGVKD. The CDR3 extends over 13 amino acids. Vbeta (60) and Jbeta (13) primers were used in the PCR. Using immunoSEQ multiplex PCR, the repertoire was profiled, and TCRdb retains in-frame clones only, with some absent. This table holds about 150,000 clones, 61% found once. The material sequenced was PBMCs. This sequence joins TRBV10-3 and TRBJ2-1; perhaps TRBD2 as D (5 bases). This TCR was sampled from a male donor in good health and CMV-seronegative. The CDR3 region has the DNA TGTGCCATCAGGTATGGACTGACTAATGAGCAGTTCTTC. Protein: CAIRYGLTNEQFF.